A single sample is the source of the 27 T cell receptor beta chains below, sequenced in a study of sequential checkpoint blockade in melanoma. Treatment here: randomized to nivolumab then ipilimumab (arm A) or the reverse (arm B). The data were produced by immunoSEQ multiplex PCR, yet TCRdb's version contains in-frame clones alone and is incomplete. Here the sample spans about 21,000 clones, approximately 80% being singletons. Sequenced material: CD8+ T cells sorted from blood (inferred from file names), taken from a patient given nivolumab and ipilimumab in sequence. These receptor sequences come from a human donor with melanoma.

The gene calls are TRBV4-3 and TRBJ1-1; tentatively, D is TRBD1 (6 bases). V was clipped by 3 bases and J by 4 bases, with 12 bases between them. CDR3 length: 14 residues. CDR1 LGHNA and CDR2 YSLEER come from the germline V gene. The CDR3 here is CASSQSGVPTEAFF. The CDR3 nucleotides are TGCGCCAGCAGCCAGTCAGGGGTTCCCACTGAAGCTTTCTTT.

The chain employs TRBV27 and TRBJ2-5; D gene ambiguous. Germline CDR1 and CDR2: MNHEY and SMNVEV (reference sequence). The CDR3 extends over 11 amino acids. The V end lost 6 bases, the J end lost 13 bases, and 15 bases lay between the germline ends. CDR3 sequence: CASRGTLVLYF. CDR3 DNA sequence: TGTGCCAGCAGGGGCACCCTGGTTCTGTACTTC.

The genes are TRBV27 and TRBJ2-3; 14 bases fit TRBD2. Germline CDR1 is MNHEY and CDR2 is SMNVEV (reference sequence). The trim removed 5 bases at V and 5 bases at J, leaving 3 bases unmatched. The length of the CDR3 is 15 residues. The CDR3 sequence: CASSLGLAGGDTQYF. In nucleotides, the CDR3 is TGTGCCAGCAGTCTAGGACTAGCGGGAGGAGATACGCAGTATTTT.

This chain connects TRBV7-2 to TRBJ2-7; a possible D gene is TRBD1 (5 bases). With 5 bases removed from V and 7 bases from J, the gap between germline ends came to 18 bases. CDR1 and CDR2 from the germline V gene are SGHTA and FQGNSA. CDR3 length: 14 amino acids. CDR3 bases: TGTGCCAGCAGCGACCCAGGGTTGACGGTTGAGCAGTACTTC. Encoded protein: CASSDPGLTVEQYF. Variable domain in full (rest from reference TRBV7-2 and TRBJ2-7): GAGVSQSPSNKVTEKGKDVELRCDPISGHTALYWYRQSLGQGLEFLIYFQGNSAPDKSGLPSDRFSAERTGGSVSTLTIQRTQQEDSAVYLCASSDPGLTVEQYFGPGTRLTVT.

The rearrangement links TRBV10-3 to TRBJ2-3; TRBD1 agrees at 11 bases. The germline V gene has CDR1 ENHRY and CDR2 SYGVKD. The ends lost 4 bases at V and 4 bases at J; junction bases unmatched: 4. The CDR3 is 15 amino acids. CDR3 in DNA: TGTGCCATCAGTGGAATGGGACAGGGGGCAGATACGCAGTATTTT. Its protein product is CAISGMGQGADTQYF.

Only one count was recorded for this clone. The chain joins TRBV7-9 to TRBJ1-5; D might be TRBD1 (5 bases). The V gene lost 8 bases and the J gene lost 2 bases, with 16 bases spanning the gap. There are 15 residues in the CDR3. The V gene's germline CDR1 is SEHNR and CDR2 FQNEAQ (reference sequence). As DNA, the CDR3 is TGTGCCAGCCAAACGACGGGGGGTGGCAATCAGCCCCAGCATTTT. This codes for CASQTTGGGNQPQHF.

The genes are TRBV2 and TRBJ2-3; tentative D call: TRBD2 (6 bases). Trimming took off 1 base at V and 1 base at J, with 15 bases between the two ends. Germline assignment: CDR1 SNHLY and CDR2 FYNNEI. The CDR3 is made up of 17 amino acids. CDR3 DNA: TGTGCCAGCAGTGAAGAGATTTACGGGGGAGGCACAGATACGCAGTATTTT. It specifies CASSEEIYGGGTDTQYF.

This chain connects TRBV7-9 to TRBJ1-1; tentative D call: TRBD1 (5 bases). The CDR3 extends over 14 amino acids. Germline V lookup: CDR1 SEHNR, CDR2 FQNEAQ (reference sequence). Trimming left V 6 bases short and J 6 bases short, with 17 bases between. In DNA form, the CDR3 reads TGTGCCAGCAGGCTAGGGCATGGGGGGGCTGAAGCTTTCTTT. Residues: CASRLGHGGAEAFF. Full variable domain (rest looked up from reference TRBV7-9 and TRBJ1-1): DTGVSQNPRHKITKRGQNVTFRCDPISEHNRLYWYRQTLGQGPEFLTYFQNEAQLEKSRLLSDRFSAERPKGSFSTLEIQRTEQGDSAMYLCASRLGHGGAEAFFGQGTRLTVV.

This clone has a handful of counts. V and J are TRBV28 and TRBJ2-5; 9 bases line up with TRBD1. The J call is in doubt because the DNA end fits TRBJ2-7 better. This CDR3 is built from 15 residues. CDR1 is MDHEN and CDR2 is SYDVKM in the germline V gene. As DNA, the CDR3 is TGTGCCAGCAGTTTCTCGGGGACAGGGTCTTACGAGCAGTACTTC. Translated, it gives CASSFSGTGSYEQYF.

The CDR3 nucleotides are TGTGCCAGCAGCGCCGACAGGGTGGGGTACGAGCAGTACTTC. This translates into CASSADRVGYEQYF. The chain links TRBV13 to TRBJ2-7, with 7 bases matching TRBD1. This CDR3 contains 14 residues. CDR1 and CDR2 from the germline V gene are PRHDT and FYEKMQ (reference sequence). With 5 bases clipped from V and 4 bases from J, the junction kept 8 bases outside the gene matches.

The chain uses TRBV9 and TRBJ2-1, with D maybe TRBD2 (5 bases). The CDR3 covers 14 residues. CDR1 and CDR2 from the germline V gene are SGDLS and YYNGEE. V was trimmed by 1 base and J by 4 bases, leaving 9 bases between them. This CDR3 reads CASSVSGGYNEQFF. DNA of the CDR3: TGTGCCAGCAGCGTATCTGGAGGTTACAATGAGCAGTTCTTC.

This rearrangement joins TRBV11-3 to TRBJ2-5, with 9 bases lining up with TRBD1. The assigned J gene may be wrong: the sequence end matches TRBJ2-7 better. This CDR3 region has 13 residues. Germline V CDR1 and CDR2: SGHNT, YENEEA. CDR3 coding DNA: TGTGCCAAGGGGACAGGGTCACTCTACGAGCAGTACTTC. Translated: CAKGTGSLYEQYF.

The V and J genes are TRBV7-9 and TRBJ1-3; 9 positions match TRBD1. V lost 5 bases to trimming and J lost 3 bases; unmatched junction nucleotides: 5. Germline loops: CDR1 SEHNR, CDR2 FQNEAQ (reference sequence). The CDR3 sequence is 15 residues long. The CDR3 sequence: CASSPGTGSGNTIYF. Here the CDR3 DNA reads TGTGCCAGCAGCCCCGGGACAGGGAGTGGAAACACCATATATTTT.

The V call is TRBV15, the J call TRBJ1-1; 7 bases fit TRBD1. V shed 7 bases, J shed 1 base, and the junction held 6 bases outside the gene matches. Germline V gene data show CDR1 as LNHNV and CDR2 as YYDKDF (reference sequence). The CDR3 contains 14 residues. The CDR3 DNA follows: TGTGCCACCACGGCAGGGGGATGGAACACTGAAGCTTTCTTT. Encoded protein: CATTAGGWNTEAFF. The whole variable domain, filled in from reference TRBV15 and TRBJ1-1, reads DAMVIQNPRYQVTQFGKPVTLSCSQTLNHNVMYWYQQKSSQAPKLLFHYYDKDFNNEADTPDNFQSRRPNTSFCFLDIRSPGLGDTAMYLCATTAGGWNTEAFFGQGTRLTVV.

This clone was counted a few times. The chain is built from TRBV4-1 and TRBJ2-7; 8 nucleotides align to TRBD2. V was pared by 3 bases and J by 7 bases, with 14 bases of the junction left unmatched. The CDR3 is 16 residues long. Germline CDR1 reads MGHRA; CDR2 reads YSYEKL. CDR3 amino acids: CASSHTNRGGRREQYF. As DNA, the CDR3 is TGCGCCAGCAGCCACACTAATCGGGGGGGCAGGCGAGAGCAGTACTTC.

This CDR3 is CASSLMGGSAYEQYF. The CDR3 bases are TGCGCCAGCAGCTTGATGGGGGGATCCGCCTACGAGCAGTACTTC. The chain carries TRBV5-1 and TRBJ2-7; D might be TRBD2 (6 bases). Trimming removed 1 base at V and 2 bases at J, with 13 bases between. This CDR3 region has 15 residues. Per the germline V gene, CDR1 is SGHRS and CDR2 is YFSETQ.

The CDR3, as DNA: TGTGCCAGCAACTCCGGGACTAGCGGGAACAATGAGCAGTTCTTC. Amino acid sequence: CASNSGTSGNNEQFF. The gene calls are TRBV27 and TRBJ2-1, with 13 bases matching TRBD2. The CDR3 runs to 15 residues. With 7 bases clipped from V and 5 bases from J, the junction kept 5 bases outside the gene matches. CDR1 is MNHEY and CDR2 is SMNVEV in the germline V gene (reference sequence).

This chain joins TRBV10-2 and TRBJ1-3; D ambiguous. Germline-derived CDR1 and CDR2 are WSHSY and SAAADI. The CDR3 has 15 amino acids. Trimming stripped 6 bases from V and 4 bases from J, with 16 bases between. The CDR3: CASRRDLGPGNTIYF. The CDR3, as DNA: TGCGCCAGCAGGAGGGATCTCGGACCAGGAAACACCATATATTTT.

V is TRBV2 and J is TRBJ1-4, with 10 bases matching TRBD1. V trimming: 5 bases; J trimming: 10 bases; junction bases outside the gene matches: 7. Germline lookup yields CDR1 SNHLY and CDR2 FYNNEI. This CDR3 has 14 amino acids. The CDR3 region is CASSTGTGEVKLFF. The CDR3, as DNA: TGTGCCAGCAGTACCGGGACAGGGGAGGTAAAACTGTTTTTT.

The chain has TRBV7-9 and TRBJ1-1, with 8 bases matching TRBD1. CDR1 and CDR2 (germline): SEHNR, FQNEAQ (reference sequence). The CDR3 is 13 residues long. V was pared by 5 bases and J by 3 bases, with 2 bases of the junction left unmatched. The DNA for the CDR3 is TGTGCCAGCAGCGCGACAGGGGACACTGAAGCTTTCTTT. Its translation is CASSATGDTEAFF.

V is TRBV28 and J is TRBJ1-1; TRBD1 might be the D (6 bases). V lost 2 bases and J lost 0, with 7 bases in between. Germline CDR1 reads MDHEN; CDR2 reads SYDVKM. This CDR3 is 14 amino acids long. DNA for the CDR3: TGTGCCAGCAGTTTACAGGGGATGAACACTGAAGCTTTCTTT. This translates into CASSLQGMNTEAFF.

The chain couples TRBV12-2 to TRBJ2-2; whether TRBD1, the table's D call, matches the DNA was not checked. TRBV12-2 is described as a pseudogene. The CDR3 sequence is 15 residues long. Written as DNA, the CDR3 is TGTGCAAGTCGCTTAAGACAGGGATCCACCGGGGAGCTGTTTTTT. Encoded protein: CASRLRQGSTGELFF.

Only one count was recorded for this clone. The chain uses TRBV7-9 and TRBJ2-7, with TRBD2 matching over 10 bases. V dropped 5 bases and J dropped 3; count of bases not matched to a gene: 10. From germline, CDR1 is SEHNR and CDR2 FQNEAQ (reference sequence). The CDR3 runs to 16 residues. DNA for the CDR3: TGTGCCAGCAGCCCCGCCCTAGCGGGGGCTGTCTACGAGCAGTACTTC. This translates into CASSPALAGAVYEQYF.

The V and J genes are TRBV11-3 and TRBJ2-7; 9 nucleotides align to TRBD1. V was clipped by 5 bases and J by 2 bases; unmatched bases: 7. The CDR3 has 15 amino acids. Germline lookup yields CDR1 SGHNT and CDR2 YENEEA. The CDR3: CASSPGQGVTYEQYF. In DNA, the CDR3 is TGTGCCAGCAGCCCGGGACAGGGTGTTACCTACGAGCAGTACTTC.

CDR3 loop: CASSLSHPEFYEQYF. The CDR3 DNA follows: TGTGCCAGCAGCTTAAGCCACCCGGAGTTCTACGAGCAGTACTTC. This chain links TRBV7-9 with TRBJ2-7; D is unresolved. Trimming cost V 2 bases and J 3 bases, with 14 bases left between them. This CDR3 region has 15 residues. CDR1 SEHNR and CDR2 FQNEAQ come from the germline V gene (reference sequence). The complete variable domain, with remaining parts taken from reference TRBV7-9 and TRBJ2-7, reads DTGVSQNPRHKITKRGQNVTFRCDPISEHNRLYWYRQTLGQGPEFLTYFQNEAQLEKSRLLSDRFSAERPKGSFSTLEIQRTEQGDSAMYLCASSLSHPEFYEQYFGPGTRLTVT.

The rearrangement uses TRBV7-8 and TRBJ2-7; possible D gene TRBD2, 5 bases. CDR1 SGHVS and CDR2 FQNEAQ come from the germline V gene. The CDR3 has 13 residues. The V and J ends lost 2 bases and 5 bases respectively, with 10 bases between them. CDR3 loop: CASSLRGLHEQYF. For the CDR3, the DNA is TGTGCCAGCAGCTTACGAGGACTCCACGAGCAGTACTTC.

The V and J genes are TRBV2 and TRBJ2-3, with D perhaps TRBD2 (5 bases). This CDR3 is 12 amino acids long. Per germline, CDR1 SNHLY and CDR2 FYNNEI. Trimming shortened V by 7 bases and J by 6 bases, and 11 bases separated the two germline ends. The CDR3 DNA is TGTGCCAGCACGAAAAGGAGGGATACGCAGTATTTT. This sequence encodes CASTKRRDTQYF. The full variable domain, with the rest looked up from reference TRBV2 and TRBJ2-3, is EPEVTQTPSHQVTQMGQEVILRCVPISNHLYFYWYRQILGQKVEFLVSFYNNEISEKSEIFDDQFSVERPDGSNFTLKIRSTKLEDSAMYFCASTKRRDTQYFGPGTRLTVL.